These 21 T cell receptor beta chains share one sample of origin, sequenced in a study of T cell clones after liver transplantation (dated by TCRdb to about 2019). Libraries came from the immunoSEQ multiplex PCR assay. This is the immuneACCESS table as TCRdb keeps it, with only in-frame sequences that have V and J called. A part of the clones is gone; compared with another copy, unresolved V genes explain less than half, and the rest is unexplained. The sample records 45,000 to 60,000 clones, roughly nine tenths of which are singletons. The top ten clonotypes cover 13% to 15% of the sample. Sequencing used CD8+ T cells from blood, obtained 12 months after liver transplant. The origin of the receptors is a human patient who received a liver transplant. After transplantation, some T cells may belong to the graft donor instead of the recipient.

This chain links TRBV28 with TRBJ1-1; 7 bases agree with TRBD1. With V trimmed by 3 bases and J by 4 bases, 2 bases remained unmatched. The CDR3 sequence is 13 residues long. The germline V gene has CDR1 MDHEN and CDR2 SYDVKM. As DNA, the CDR3 is TGTGCCAGCAGTTTGGGACAGCTCACTGAAGCTTTCTTT. Amino acids: CASSLGQLTEAFF.

The CDR3 loop is CASSIRTEGDTQYF. The CDR3 DNA reads as TGTGCCAGTAGTATACGGACGGAGGGAGATACGCAGTATTTT. The chain uses TRBV19 and TRBJ2-3, with D perhaps TRBD2 (6 bases). V was shortened by 2 bases and J by 5 bases, with 11 bases between the two germline ends. CDR1 and CDR2 (germline): LNHDA, SQIVND (reference sequence). CDR3 length: 14 residues.

The chain joins TRBV19 to TRBJ1-5; D is possibly TRBD1 (5 bases). Germline values: CDR1 LNHDA, CDR2 SQIVND (reference sequence). Deletions cut 6 bases from V and 3 bases from J, with 15 bases between. This CDR3 spans 15 amino acids. This chain's CDR3 is CASRGSWGNNQPQHF. Written as DNA, the CDR3 is TGTGCCAGTAGAGGGTCATGGGGGAACAATCAGCCCCAGCATTTT.

In its sample, this clone was seen once. In DNA, the CDR3 is TGCGCCAGCAGCTTGGACCAGAACACTGAAGCTTTCTTT. This sequence encodes CASSLDQNTEAFF. The rearrangement uses TRBV5-1 and TRBJ1-1; D is ambiguous. V was trimmed by 0 bases and J by 1 base, leaving 4 bases between them. CDR3 length equals 13 residues. CDR1 and CDR2 (germline): SGHRS, YFSETQ. Full variable domain (missing parts from reference TRBV5-1 and TRBJ1-1): KAGVTQTPRYLIKTRGQQVTLSCSPISGHRSVSWYQQTPGQGLQFLFEYFSETQRNKGNFPGRFSGRQFSNSRSEMNVSTLELGDSALYLCASSLDQNTEAFFGQGTRLTVV.

The rearrangement links TRBV2 to TRBJ2-7; D gene unclear. With 7 bases removed from V and 3 bases from J, the gap between germline ends came to 10 bases. This CDR3 is built from 12 residues. The germline gives CDR1 SNHLY, CDR2 FYNNEI. The CDR3 loop is CASKSASYEQYF. CDR3 DNA sequence: TGTGCCAGCAAAAGCGCTAGCTACGAGCAGTACTTC.

In its sample, this clone was seen a few times. The rearrangement joins TRBV19 to TRBJ1-4; D remains ambiguous. Germline V gene sequence: CDR1 LNHDA, CDR2 SQIVND (reference sequence). The CDR3 covers 13 residues. V lost 1 base and J 14 bases, leaving 14 bases between the germline ends. The CDR3 reads CASSIGGLQSLFF. DNA for the CDR3: TGTGCCAGTAGTATAGGAGGACTGCAGAGCCTGTTTTTT.

This clone showed up just once. The chain carries TRBV9 and TRBJ1-1, with no clear D. CDR1 and CDR2 from the germline V gene are SGDLS and YYNGEE. The CDR3 runs to 14 residues. V dropped 0 bases and J dropped 1 base, with 7 bases sitting between them. CDR3 loop: CASSVVVRNTEAFF. The CDR3 DNA is TGTGCCAGCAGCGTAGTAGTCAGGAACACTGAAGCTTTCTTT.

This sequence joins TRBV6-6 and TRBJ1-2; tentatively, D is TRBD1 (6 bases). Trimming removed 2 bases at V and 0 bases at J, with 10 bases between. CDR3 length equals 15 residues. Germline CDR1 reads MNHNY; CDR2 reads SVGAGI (reference sequence). The CDR3 protein is CASSYERGPNYGYTF. The CDR3 nucleotides are TGTGCCAGCAGTTACGAACGGGGGCCTAACTATGGCTACACCTTC.

The CDR3: CASSSGLAGDAETQYF. The CDR3 nucleotides are TGTGCCAGCAGCTCGGGACTAGCGGGAGATGCAGAGACCCAGTACTTC. The chain combines TRBV7-9 with TRBJ2-5, with TRBD2 matching 14 bases. Germline V CDR1 and CDR2: SEHNR, FQNEAQ (reference sequence). CDR3 length: 16 amino acids. Germline trimming cut 4 bases from V and 4 bases from J; bases unmatched to any gene: 5.

This clone was counted between two and nine times. The chain uses TRBV28 and TRBJ1-5, with 11 positions matching TRBD1. Germline V gene data show CDR1 as MDHEN and CDR2 as SYDVKM. The V gene end was trimmed by 2 bases and the J gene end by 4 bases; junction bases not matched to a gene: 7. This CDR3 has 17 amino acids. The CDR3 DNA sequence: TGTGCCAGCAGTTTAGGGTGGGACAGGGGGATAAATCAGCCCCAGCATTTT. Its translation is CASSLGWDRGINQPQHF.

The chain couples TRBV19 to TRBJ1-1; no clear D gene. V was pared by 5 bases and J by 3 bases, with 10 bases between. Germline CDR1 is LNHDA and CDR2 is SQIVND (reference sequence). The CDR3 covers 13 residues. This CDR3 reads CASSLSGHTEAFF. The CDR3 DNA reads TGTGCCAGTAGTCTCTCCGGACACACTGAAGCTTTCTTT. The entire variable domain, with the rest obtained from reference TRBV19 and TRBJ1-1, is as follows: DGGITQSPKYLFRKEGQNVTLSCEQNLNHDAMYWYRQDPGQGLRLIYYSQIVNDFQKGDIAEGYSVSREKKESFPLTVTSAQKNPTAFYLCASSLSGHTEAFFGQGTRLTVV.

This chain connects TRBV7-9 to TRBJ1-1, with D hard to call. The CDR3 is made up of 13 amino acids. Germline assignment: CDR1 SEHNR and CDR2 FQNEAQ (reference sequence). V lost 3 bases and J lost 0, with 5 bases in between. CDR3 in amino acids: CASSFYMNTEAFF. As DNA, the CDR3 is TGTGCCAGCAGCTTTTACATGAACACTGAAGCTTTCTTT.

This clone has more than one count but fewer than ten. This CDR3 reads CASSDGQNTEAFF. DNA for the CDR3: TGTGCCAGCAGCGATGGACAGAACACTGAAGCTTTCTTT. The chain joins TRBV7-9 to TRBJ1-1, with D possibly matching TRBD1 (5 bases). Germline V gene lookup returns CDR1 SEHNR and CDR2 FQNEAQ (reference sequence). The CDR3 is 13 residues long. V was pared by 5 bases and J by 1 base, with 8 bases between.

The chain joins TRBV28 to TRBJ1-5; D may be TRBD1 (5 bases). CDR3 size: 17 residues. The V and J ends lost 4 bases and 3 bases respectively, with 19 bases between them. CDR1 and CDR2 from the germline V gene are MDHEN and SYDVKM. The CDR3 sequence: CASSSDNPGPYNQPQHF. CDR3 DNA: TGTGCCAGCAGTTCTGACAACCCGGGACCGTACAATCAGCCCCAGCATTTT.

V gene TRBV5-6 combines with J gene TRBJ2-7; tentatively, D is TRBD1 (5 bases). The CDR3 has 15 amino acids. V dropped 1 base and J dropped 1 base, with 12 bases sitting between them. The germline V gene has CDR1 SGHDT and CDR2 YYEEEE. CDR3 sequence: CASSLIAGSSYEQYF. In nucleotides, the CDR3 is TGTGCCAGCAGCTTGATAGCAGGGTCATCCTACGAGCAGTACTTC.

Only one count was recorded for this clone. J is TRBJ2-5 and V is TRBV30; 15 bases align to TRBD2. CDR3 size: 16 residues. The V and J ends lost 2 bases and 4 bases, in that order; junction bases with no gene match: 5. Germline lookup yields CDR1 GTSNPN and CDR2 SVGIG (reference sequence). CDR3 loop: CAWSTGLAGGPETQYF. The CDR3 DNA is TGTGCCTGGAGTACGGGACTAGCGGGAGGCCCAGAGACCCAGTACTTC.

CDR3 in amino acids: CASSSPREKNTEAFF. CDR3 DNA sequence: TGTGCCAGCAGTTCCCCTCGAGAAAAGAACACTGAAGCTTTCTTT. This chain links TRBV28 with TRBJ1-1, with D unresolved. CDR1 MDHEN and CDR2 SYDVKM come from the germline V gene. V lost 4 bases, J lost 1 base, and 13 bases lay in between. The CDR3 consists of 15 residues.

The chain is built from TRBV5-5 and TRBJ1-5, with D possibly TRBD1 on 5 matching bases. The CDR3 contains 16 residues. Germline CDR1 and CDR2: SGHKS and YYEKEE (reference sequence). V was cut by 4 bases and J by 0 bases, with 14 bases left in between. CDR3 amino acids: CASSPRGAYSNQPQHF. For the CDR3, the DNA is TGTGCCAGCAGCCCTCGAGGGGCTTATAGCAATCAGCCCCAGCATTTT.

The V call is TRBV6-5, the J call TRBJ2-5; 7 bases line up with TRBD2. Germline assignment: CDR1 MNHEY and CDR2 SVGAGI. This CDR3 region has 15 residues. V lost 5 bases to trimming and J lost 2 bases; unmatched junction nucleotides: 8. CDR3 region: CASSPGVGGQETQYF. The CDR3, as DNA: TGTGCCAGCAGTCCCGGAGTGGGAGGGCAAGAGACCCAGTACTTC.

This clone was detected a few times. The junction and the germline gene differ at one end; a read error may be behind it. The gene calls are TRBV10-3 and TRBJ1-1; no definite D call. The germline V gene has CDR1 ENHRY and CDR2 SYGVKD. CDR3 length: 12 amino acids. The CDR3 sequence: CAIRESNTEAFF. The DNA for the CDR3 is TGTGCCATCAGGGAGTCGAACACTGAAGCTTTCTTT.

The V and J genes are TRBV10-2 and TRBJ2-1, with D possibly being TRBD1 or TRBD2 (5 bases each). From germline, CDR1 is WSHSY and CDR2 SAAADI. V lost 9 bases to trimming and J lost 10 bases, with 19 bases between them. CDR3 length equals 13 residues. For the CDR3, the DNA is TGCGCCAGTCTTCGGGACCTCCCGGGCGAGCAGTTCTTC. Protein sequence: CASLRDLPGEQFF.